This T cell receptor (beta chain) was recovered during a study of blood T cell repertoires in COVID-19. For the study at large: From T cells, B-cell-depleted T cells, or PBMCs came the material, which was cDNA or gDNA.

Assay: immunoSEQ multiplex PCR; the TCRdb copy retains only in-frame clones and omits some. Of 100,000 or so clones in the sample, approximately 91% were seen once. Germline V lookup: CDR1 SGHTA, CDR2 FQGNSA. The junction had 17 bases not matched to a gene; V was cut back by 5 bases and J by 4 bases. The CDR3 runs to 18 residues. The chain employs TRBV7-2 and TRBJ1-2; 9 bases agree with TRBD1. The sequenced sample was peripheral blood. The clonotype was recovered from a man aged 50 to 60 with active COVID-19. CDR3 sequence: CASSIAGTGRYGFYGYTF. The CDR3 DNA reads TGTGCCAGCAGCATTGCCGGGACAGGGCGATACGGATTCTATGGCTACACCTTC.